This is a list of T cell receptor beta chains from one sample in a study of blood T cell repertoires in COVID-19. Assay used: immunoSEQ multiplex PCR; TCRdb lists only in-frame clones, some missing. The data contain 200,000 to 250,000 clones, 80% to 85% of them singletons. The sample was peripheral blood. All receptors come from a woman aged 60-75 years with acute or convalescent COVID-19. CDR3s include the opening cysteine and the closing phenylalanine or tryptophan. The D gene is left open where the match is weak.

>TRBJ1-1|TRBD1|TRBV10-3
CAISGQGNTEAFF
>TRBJ1-2|-|TRBV7-2
CASSLAGGALTYGYTF
>TRBJ1-1|-|TRBV12-3/TRBV12-4
CASSQQGSTEAFF
>TRBJ2-7|-|TRBV12-2
CASRLSLSRRNSYEQYF
>TRBJ2-2|-|TRBV7-2
CASSLVWTTTGELFF
>TRBJ1-6|-|TRBV5-6
CASSLSWGRVRSYNSPLHF
>TRBJ2-2|-|TRBV21-1
CARWEGTESTNTGELFF
>TRBJ1-2|TRBD1|TRBV6-1
CASSEEGTGGIYGYTF
>TRBJ1-2|-|TRBV12-2
CASRSRGVGADGYTF
>TRBJ2-2|TRBD1|TRBV18
CASSPNGQGAGGELFF
>TRBJ1-6|-|TRBV11-2
CASSLTPREAPLHF
>TRBJ2-3|-|TRBV5-8
CASGLVGLGLTDTQYF
>TRBJ2-7|TRBD2|TRBV7-9
CASSPGPAGGPSYEQYF
>TRBJ2-5|TRBD1|TRBV7-6
CASSLALQGPKETQYF
>TRBJ2-1|TRBD1|TRBV5-1
CASSRGQDNEQFF
>TRBJ1-6|-|TRBV7-3
CASSLMGGNSPLHF
>TRBJ2-1|TRBD1|TRBV27
CASSLRTGDEQFF
>TRBJ1-1|-|TRBV12-3/TRBV12-4
CASTPGMNTEAFF
>TRBJ1-1|-|TRBV6-5
CASNPSGTATEAFF
>TRBJ2-1|TRBD1|TRBV19
CASRQGSYNEQFF
>TRBJ2-5|-|TRBV5-1
CASSLEIAGIQETQYF
>TRBJ1-2|-|TRBV7-9
CASSLAGNSDQPGYGYTF
>TRBJ2-3|-|TRBV19
CASSITVQGTQYF